This T cell receptor (beta chain) was sequenced during a study of cytomegalovirus exposure and HLA in healthy donors. Study as a whole: Researchers previously reported finding 90 million to 130 million unique TCR beta sequences from 150 million to 200 million T cells.

PCR involved 60 Vbeta and 13 Jbeta primers. Method: immunoSEQ multiplex PCR; TCRdb's copy keeps in-frame clones and lacks some. The sample includes about 150,000 clones, around three quarters of them seen just once. This CDR3 has 15 residues. Germline CDR1 and CDR2: SGHTA and FQGNSA. V dropped 1 base and J dropped 7; count of bases not matched to a gene: 5. Study observations and caveats: Earlier findings revealed that most TCR beta V segments proved productive either about 90% or about 30% of the time. The only immune exposure information that was available was CMV serostatus. Within the data, a cluster of highly shared sequence variants was likely a sequencing artifact.

A remark on this clone: Its antigen is undetermined.

This receptor was identified in an older woman in good health and CMV-seropositive. Sequencing was performed on PBMCs. This chain joins TRBV7-2 and TRBJ1-5; 9 bases line up with TRBD1. CDR3 loop: CASSLGTGARQPQHF. As DNA, the CDR3 is TGTGCCAGCAGCTTAGGGACAGGGGCAAGACAGCCCCAGCATTTT.